A selection of T cell receptor beta chains follows, all from one sample in a study of early T cells in non-severe SARS-CoV-2 infection. TCRdb recomputed calls from the 5' RACE reads with MiXCR, one row per CDR3 protein. The profile shows fewer than 80,000 distinct CDR3 sequences, approximately 9.2% of them singletons. The specimen comprised whole blood, sampled at baseline. These receptors all stem from an adult who was a healthcare worker with PCR-confirmed SARS-CoV-2 infection or an uninfected control (not recorded which). The conserved cysteine and the conserved F or W are not part of the CDR3 here.

>TRBJ2-7|13|TRBV5-6
ASSLRNRNSYEQY
>TRBJ2-5|14|TRBV5-5
ASSLSSSGPQKTQY
>TRBJ1-1|10|TRBV24-1
ATSVNGDKAF
>TRBJ1-1|12|TRBV5-6
ASSSGTPNTEAF
>TRBJ1-1|12|TRBV12-3/TRBV12-4
ASSLAGGYAEAF
>TRBJ1-2|12|TRBV3-1
ASSQDRGPYGYT
>TRBJ2-7|11|TRBV7-2
ASSFDRADEQY
>TRBJ2-7|11|TRBV5-1
ASSLGQGAEQY
>TRBJ2-1|21|TRBV23-1
ASSQPSQNTGTSGNLKNNEQF
>TRBJ1-6|13|TRBV7-4
ASSLRTDYNSPLH
>TRBJ2-1|14|TRBV25-1
ASSAPGLAGGNEQF
>TRBJ2-1|13|TRBV18
ASSPQAGPSDEQF
>TRBJ1-3|14|TRBV6-5
ASSYGGIRDGNTIY
>TRBJ2-5|13|TRBV9
ASSVGGRYQETQY
>TRBJ2-5|9|TRBV11-2
ASGTQETQY
>TRBJ1-3|12|TRBV24-1
ATGTDSSGNTIY
>TRBJ1-3|14|TRBV7-8
ASSLVSSDSGNTIY
>TRBJ1-1|11|TRBV14
ASSEQGRAEAF
>TRBJ2-7|12|TRBV5-1
ASSVEAGVHEQY
>TRBJ2-7|11|TRBV3-1
ASSQLVDYEQY
>TRBJ2-1|13|TRBV5-1
ASSIQAGGQGEQF
>TRBJ2-7|12|TRBV29-1
SARPGGISYEQY
>TRBJ1-1|13|TRBV21-1
ASTPRGGGDTEAF
>TRBJ2-7|9|TRBV3-1
ASSQGYEQY
>TRBJ2-5|17|TRBV11-2
ASSLDWQGAGAGMETQY
>TRBJ2-2|10|TRBV7-9
ASSSNTGELF
>TRBJ2-7|13|TRBV29-1
SVEWGGSGDYEQY
>TRBJ2-7|13|TRBV4-1
ASSHAGKLSYEQY
>TRBJ2-5|11|TRBV19
ASSPPGVETQY
>TRBJ2-7|9|TRBV6-2/TRBV6-3
ASSHSQEQY
>TRBJ2-7|10|TRBV7-6
ASSSRDNEQY
>TRBJ2-2|11|TRBV29-1
SPTGSHTGELF
>TRBJ1-1|11|TRBV10-3
AITQGVNTEAF
>TRBJ2-2|15|TRBV7-6
ASSKGTSGSATGELF
>TRBJ2-3|14|TRBV5-1
ASSWTSGSGTDTQY
>TRBJ1-4|13|TRBV12-3/TRBV12-4
ASSFSGSANEKLF
>TRBJ1-1|14|TRBV5-6
ASSLDFRGESTEAF
>TRBJ2-4|12|TRBV20-1
SAGRRGQIENQY
>TRBJ2-1|14|TRBV14
ASSQDQRASYNEQF
>TRBJ2-1|10|TRBV29-1
SVDLRYNEQF
>TRBJ1-6|13|TRBV12-3/TRBV12-4
ASSQTDRVGSPLH
>TRBJ2-7|12|TRBV20-1
SARDQTVTHEQY
>TRBJ2-5|10|TRBV7-6
ASSLVFETQY
>TRBJ2-1|9|TRBV7-9
ASGRTNEQF
>TRBJ2-6|9|TRBV29-1
SVERANVLT